The TCR beta chain described here comes from a study of glioma-infiltrating T cells. Study-level results: CDR3 overlap between tissue and blood was very small. Tissue-blood divergence was below expectation in non-neoplastic patients, above in gliomas.

TCR alpha and beta CDR3 regions were amplified from RNA using iRepertoire nested multiplex PCR. For one-step reverse transcription and amplification, about 90-450 ng of tissue mRNA or PBMC total RNA was used. TCRdb redid the calling of the multiplex PCR reads with MiXCR, one entry per CDR3 protein. The table records 150,000 or so distinct CDR3 sequences, 39% of them present only once. Germline-derived CDR1 and CDR2 are MDHEN and SYDVKM. The V end lost 2 bases, the J end lost 8 bases, and 9 bases lay between the germline ends. This CDR3 has 13 residues. Notes on this clonotype: No antigen is known for it. Since a much larger clone is just one base distant, this may be a read error.

The chain combines TRBV28 with TRBJ1-4; D gene unclear. The source material was glioma tissue, nonneoplastic brain tissue, or PBMCs (not recorded which). This receptor was identified in a human donor with low-grade glioma or glioblastoma, undergoing nonglioma brain surgery, or in good health (not recorded which). The CDR3 spells CASSLKGREKLFF. CDR3 sequence (DNA): TGTGCCAGCAGTTTAAAAGGGAGAGAAAAACTGTTTTTT.